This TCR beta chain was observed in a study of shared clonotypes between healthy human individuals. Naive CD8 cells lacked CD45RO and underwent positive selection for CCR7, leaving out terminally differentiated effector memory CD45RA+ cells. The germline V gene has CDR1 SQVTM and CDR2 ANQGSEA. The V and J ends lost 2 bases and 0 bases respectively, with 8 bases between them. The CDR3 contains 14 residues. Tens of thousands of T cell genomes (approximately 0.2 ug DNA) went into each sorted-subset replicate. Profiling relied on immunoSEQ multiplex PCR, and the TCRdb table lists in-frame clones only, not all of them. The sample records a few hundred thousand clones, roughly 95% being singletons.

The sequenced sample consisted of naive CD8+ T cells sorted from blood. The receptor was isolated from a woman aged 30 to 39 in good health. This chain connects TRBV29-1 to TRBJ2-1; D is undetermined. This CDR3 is CSVETLSSYNEQFF. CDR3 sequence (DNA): TGCAGCGTTGAAACCCTAAGCTCCTACAATGAGCAGTTCTTC.